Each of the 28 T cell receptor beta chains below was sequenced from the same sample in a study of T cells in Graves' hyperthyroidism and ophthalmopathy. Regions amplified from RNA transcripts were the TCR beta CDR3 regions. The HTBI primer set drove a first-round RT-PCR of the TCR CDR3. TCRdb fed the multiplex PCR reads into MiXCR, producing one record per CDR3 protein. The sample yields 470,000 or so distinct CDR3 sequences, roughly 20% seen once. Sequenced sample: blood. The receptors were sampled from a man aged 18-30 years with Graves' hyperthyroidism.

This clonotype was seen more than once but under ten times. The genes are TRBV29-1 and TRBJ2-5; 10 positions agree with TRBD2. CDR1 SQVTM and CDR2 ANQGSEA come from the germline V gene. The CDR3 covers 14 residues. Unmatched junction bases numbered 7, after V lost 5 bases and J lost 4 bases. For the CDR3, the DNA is TGCAGCGTTCCCAGCGGGGGGGCCGGAGAGACCCAGTACTTC. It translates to CSVPSGGAGETQYF.

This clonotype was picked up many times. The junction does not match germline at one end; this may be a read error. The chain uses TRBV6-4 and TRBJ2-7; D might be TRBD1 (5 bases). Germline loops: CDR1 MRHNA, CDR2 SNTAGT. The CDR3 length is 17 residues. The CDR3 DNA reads TGTGCCAGCAGTGACGGCCCCTGGGGCCTTTACCTCTACGAGCGGTACTTC. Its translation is CASSDGPWGLYLYERYF.

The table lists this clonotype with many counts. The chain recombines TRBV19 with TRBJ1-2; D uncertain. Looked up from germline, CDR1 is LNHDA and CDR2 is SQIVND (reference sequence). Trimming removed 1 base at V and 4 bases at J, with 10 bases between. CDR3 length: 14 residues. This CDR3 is CASSIVGRLYGYTF. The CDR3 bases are TGTGCCAGTAGTATAGTCGGCAGGCTCTATGGCTACACCTTC.

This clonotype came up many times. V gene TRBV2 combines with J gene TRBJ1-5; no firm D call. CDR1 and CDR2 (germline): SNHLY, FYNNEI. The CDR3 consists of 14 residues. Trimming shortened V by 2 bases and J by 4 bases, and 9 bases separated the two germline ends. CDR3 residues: CASSEYGLNQPQHF. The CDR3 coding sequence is TGTGCCAGCAGTGAATATGGGCTAAATCAGCCCCAGCATTTT.

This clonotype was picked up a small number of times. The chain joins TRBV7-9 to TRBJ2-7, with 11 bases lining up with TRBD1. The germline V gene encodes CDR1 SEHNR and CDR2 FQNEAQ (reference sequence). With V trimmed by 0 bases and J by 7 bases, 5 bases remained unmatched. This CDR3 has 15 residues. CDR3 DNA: TGTGCCAGCAGCTTAGCCGGACAGGGGGCTGGGGAGCAGTACTTC. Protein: CASSLAGQGAGEQYF.

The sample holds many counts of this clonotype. CDR3 DNA sequence: TGTGCCAGCAGTTCCATAGGGGCAAGGATGGGCGGCTACACCTTC. Its translation is CASSSIGARMGGYTF. The chain recombines TRBV12-3 or TRBV12-4 with TRBJ1-2; the D gene is possibly TRBD1 (5 bases). This CDR3 comprises 15 residues. Trimming stripped 4 bases from V and 8 bases from J, with 20 bases between.

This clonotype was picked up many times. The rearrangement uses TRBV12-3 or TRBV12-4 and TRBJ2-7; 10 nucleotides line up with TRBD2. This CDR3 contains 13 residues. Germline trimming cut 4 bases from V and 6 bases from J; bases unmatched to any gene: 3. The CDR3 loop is CASSSGLASEQYF. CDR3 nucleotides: TGTGCCAGCAGTTCGGGACTAGCGTCCGAGCAGTACTTC.

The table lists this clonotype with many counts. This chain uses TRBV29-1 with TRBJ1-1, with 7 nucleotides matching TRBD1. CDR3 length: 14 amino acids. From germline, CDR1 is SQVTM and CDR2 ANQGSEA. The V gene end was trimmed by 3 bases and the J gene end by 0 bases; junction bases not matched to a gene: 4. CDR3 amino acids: CSVEAGGMNTEAFF. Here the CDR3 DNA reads TGCAGCGTTGAGGCAGGGGGTATGAACACTGAAGCTTTCTTT.

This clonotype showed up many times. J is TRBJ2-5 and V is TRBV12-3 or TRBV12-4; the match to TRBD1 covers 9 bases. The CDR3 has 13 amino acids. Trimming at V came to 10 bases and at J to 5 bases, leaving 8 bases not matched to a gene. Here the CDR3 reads CAIGQGTWETQYF. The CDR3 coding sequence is TGTGCCATTGGACAGGGGACTTGGGAGACCCAGTACTTC.

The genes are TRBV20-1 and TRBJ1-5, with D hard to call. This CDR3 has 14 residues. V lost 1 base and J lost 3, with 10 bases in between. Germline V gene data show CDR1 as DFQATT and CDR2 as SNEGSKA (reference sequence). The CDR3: CSARVPGSNQPQHF. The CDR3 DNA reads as TGCAGTGCTAGAGTCCCAGGATCCAATCAGCCCCAGCATTTT.

CDR3 in amino acids: CASSQGGRTNYGYTF. In DNA form, the CDR3 reads TGTGCCAGCAGCCAAGGCGGCAGAACTAACTATGGCTACACCTTC. V gene TRBV3-1 combines with J gene TRBJ1-2; no firm D call. This CDR3 is 15 amino acids long. CDR1 is LGHDT, CDR2 YNNKEL, per germline (reference sequence). With 1 base removed from V and 0 bases from J, the gap between germline ends came to 9 bases.

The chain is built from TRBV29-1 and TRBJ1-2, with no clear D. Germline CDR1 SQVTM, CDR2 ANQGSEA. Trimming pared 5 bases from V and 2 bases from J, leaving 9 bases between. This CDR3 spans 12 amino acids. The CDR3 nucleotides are TGCAGCGTTCCACCAGAGAACTATGGCTACACCTTC. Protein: CSVPPENYGYTF.

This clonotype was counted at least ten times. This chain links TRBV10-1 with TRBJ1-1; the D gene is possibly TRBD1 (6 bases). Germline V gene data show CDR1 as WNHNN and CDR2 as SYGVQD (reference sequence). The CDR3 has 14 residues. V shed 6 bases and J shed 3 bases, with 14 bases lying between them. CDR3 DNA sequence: TGCGCCAGCAGGGATCGGGGGGGCGACACTGAAGCTTTCTTT. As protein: CASRDRGGDTEAFF.

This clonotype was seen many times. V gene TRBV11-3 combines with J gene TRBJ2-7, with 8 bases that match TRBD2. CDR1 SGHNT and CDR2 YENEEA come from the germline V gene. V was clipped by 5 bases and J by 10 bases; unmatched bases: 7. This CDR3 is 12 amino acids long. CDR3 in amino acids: CASSLGLAPQYF. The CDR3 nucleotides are TGTGCCAGCAGCCTAGGACTAGCACCTCAGTACTTC.

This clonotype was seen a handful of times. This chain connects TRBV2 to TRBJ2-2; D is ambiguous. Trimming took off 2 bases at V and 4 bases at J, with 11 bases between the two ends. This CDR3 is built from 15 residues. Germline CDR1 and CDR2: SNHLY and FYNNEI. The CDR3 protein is CASSERWGITGELFF. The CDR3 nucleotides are TGTGCCAGCAGTGAACGTTGGGGAATCACCGGGGAGCTGTTTTTT.

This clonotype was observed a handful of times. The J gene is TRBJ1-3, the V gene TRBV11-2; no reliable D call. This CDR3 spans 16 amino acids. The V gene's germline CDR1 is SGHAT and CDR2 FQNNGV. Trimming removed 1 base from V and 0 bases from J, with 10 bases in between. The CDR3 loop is CASSLVRELSGNTIYF. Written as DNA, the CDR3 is TGTGCCAGCAGCTTAGTAAGAGAGCTCTCTGGAAACACCATATATTTT.

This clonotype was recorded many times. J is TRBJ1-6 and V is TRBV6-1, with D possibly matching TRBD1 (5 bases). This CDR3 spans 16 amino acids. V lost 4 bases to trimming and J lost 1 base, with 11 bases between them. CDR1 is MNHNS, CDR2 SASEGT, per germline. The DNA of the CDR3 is TGTGCCAGCAGTGTGGAGGGACGGTCCTATAATTCACCCCTCCACTTT. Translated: CASSVEGRSYNSPLHF.

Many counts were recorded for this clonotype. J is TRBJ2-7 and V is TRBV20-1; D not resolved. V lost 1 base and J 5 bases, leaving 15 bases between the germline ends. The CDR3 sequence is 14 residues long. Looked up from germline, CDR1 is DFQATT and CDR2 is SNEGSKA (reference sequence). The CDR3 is CSARVARRVDEQYF. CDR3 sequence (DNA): TGCAGTGCTAGAGTCGCCAGAAGGGTGGACGAGCAGTACTTC.

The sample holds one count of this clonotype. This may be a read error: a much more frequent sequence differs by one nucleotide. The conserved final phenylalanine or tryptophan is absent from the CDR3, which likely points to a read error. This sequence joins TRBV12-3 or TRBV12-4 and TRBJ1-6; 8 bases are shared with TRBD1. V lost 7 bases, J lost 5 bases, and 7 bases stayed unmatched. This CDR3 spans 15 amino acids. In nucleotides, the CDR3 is TGTGCCAGCACCGAGACAGGGGAGCATAATTCACCCCTCCACGTT. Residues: CASTETGEHNSPLHV.

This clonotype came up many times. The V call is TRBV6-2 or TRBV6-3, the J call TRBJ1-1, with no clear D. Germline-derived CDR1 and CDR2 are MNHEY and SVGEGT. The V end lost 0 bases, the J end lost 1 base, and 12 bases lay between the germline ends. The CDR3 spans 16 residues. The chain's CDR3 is CASSYSMSGENTEAFF. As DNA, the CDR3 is TGTGCCAGCAGTTACTCGATGTCGGGTGAGAACACTGAAGCTTTCTTT.

In DNA, the CDR3 is TGTGCCAGCAGTGAACTAGCGGCTTACGAGCAGTACTTC. Protein: CASSELAAYEQYF. The chain carries TRBV25-1 and TRBJ2-7; 7 nucleotides agree with TRBD2. V was clipped by 2 bases and J by 4 bases; unmatched bases: 2. Germline CDR1 reads MGHDK; CDR2 reads SYGVNS. The CDR3 is 13 residues long.

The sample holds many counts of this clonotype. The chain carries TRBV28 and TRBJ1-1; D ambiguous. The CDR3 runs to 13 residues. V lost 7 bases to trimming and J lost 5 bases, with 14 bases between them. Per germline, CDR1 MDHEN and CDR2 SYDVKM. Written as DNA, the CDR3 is TGTGCCAGCAACCGGAGTCAGAGGACTGAAGCTTTCTTT. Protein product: CASNRSQRTEAFF.

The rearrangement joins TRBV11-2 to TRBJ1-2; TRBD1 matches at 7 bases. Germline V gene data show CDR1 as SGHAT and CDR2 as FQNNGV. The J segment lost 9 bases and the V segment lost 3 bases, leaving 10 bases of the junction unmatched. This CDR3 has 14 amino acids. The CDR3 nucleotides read TGTGCCAGCAGCTTCCGGGACAGAGCTATCCGCTACACCTTC. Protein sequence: CASSFRDRAIRYTF.

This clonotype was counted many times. CDR3 nucleotides: TGTGCCAGCAGTGAAGAAGGGACCTACACAGATACGCAGTATTTT. Encoded protein: CASSEEGTYTDTQYF. The rearrangement joins TRBV6-1 to TRBJ2-3; either TRBD1 or TRBD2 may supply D (5 bases each). V lost 1 base and J 2 bases, leaving 10 bases between the germline ends. This CDR3 is built from 15 residues. Looked up from germline, CDR1 is MNHNS and CDR2 is SASEGT.

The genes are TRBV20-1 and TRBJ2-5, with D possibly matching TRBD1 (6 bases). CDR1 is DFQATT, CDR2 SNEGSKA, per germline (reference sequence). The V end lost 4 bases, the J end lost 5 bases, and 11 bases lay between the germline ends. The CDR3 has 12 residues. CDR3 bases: TGCAGTGCTATAAGGCAGGGGGAGACCCAGTACTTC. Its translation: CSAIRQGETQYF.

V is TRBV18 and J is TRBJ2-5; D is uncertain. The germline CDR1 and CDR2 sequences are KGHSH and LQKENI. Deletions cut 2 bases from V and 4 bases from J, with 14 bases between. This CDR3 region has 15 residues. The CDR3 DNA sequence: TGTGCCAGCTCACCAAGAGAATCGGTCCGAGAGACCCAGTACTTC. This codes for CASSPRESVRETQYF.

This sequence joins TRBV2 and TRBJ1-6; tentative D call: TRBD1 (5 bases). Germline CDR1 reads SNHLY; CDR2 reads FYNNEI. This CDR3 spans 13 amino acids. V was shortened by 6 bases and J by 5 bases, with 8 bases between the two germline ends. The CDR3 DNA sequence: TGTGCCAGCAGCGGGGGGGATAATTCACCCCTCCACTTT. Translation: CASSGGDNSPLHF. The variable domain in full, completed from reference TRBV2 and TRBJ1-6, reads EPEVTQTPSHQVTQMGQEVILRCVPISNHLYFYWYRQILGQKVEFLVSFYNNEISEKSEIFDDQFSVERPDGSNFTLKIRSTKLEDSAMYFCASSGGDNSPLHFGNGTRLTVT.

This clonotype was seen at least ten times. DNA for the CDR3: TGCGCCAGCAGCCAAAATCCCAAGGGGAGGGCATACGAGCAGTACTTC. Protein: CASSQNPKGRAYEQYF. The J gene is TRBJ2-7, the V gene TRBV4-1, with 7 bases identical to TRBD2. This CDR3 has 16 amino acids. CDR1 and CDR2 from the germline V gene are MGHRA and YSYEKL. V dropped 2 bases and J dropped 4; count of bases not matched to a gene: 11.